This entry concerns a single T cell receptor (beta chain). How the authors handled the data: Amplification of reference gene primers was used by the study to estimate nucleated cell counts. The method was immunoSEQ multiplex PCR; TCRdb's version includes in-frame clones alone and lacks a portion of them. D and trimming come from the DNA, and the V and J calls and clone size come from that table. Counted here are roughly 10,000 clones, around 91% occurring once; the ten biggest clones make up over 9%. Germline V gene lookup returns CDR1 SGDLS and CDR2 YYNGEE. Trimming removed 0 bases from V and 9 bases from J, with 9 bases in between. CDR3 length equals 12 residues. This sample stems from a study of blood T cell repertoires in COVID-19.

The chain couples TRBV9 to TRBJ1-2; D remains unclear. The specimen was peripheral blood. This TCR was recovered from a human donor in a cohort sampled during active COVID-19. CDR3 bases: TGTGCCAGCAGCGTAGGCCAGGAAAGCTACACCTTC. As protein: CASSVGQESYTF.